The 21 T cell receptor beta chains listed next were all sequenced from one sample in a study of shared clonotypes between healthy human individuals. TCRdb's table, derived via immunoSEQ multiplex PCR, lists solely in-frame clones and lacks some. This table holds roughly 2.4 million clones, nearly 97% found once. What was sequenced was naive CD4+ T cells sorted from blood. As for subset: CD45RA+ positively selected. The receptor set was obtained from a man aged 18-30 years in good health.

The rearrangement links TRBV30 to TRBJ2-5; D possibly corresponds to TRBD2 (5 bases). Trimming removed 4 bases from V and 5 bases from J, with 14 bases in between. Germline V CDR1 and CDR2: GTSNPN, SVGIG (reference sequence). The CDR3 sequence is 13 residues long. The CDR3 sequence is CAWIRGGWETQYF. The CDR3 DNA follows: TGTGCCTGGATACGGGGTGGTTGGGAGACCCAGTACTTC.

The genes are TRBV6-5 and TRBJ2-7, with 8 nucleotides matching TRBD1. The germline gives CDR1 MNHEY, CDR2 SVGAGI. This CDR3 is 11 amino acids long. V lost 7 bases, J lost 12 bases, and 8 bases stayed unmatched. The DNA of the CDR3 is TGTGCCAGCACCGCAGGGGGCATTAGGTACTTC. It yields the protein CASTAGGIRYF.

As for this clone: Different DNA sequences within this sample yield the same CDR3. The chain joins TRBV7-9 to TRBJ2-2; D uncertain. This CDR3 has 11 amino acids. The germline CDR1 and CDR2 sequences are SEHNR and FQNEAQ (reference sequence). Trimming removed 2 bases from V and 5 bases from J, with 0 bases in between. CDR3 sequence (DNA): TGTGCCAGCAGCTTAACCGGGGAGCTGTTTTTT. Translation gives CASSLTGELFF.

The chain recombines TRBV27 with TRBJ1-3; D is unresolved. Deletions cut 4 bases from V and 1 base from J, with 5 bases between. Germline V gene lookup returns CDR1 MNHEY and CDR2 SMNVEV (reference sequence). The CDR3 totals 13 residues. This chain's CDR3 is CASSSGSGNTIYF. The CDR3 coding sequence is TGTGCCAGCAGTTCCGGATCTGGAAACACCATATATTTT.

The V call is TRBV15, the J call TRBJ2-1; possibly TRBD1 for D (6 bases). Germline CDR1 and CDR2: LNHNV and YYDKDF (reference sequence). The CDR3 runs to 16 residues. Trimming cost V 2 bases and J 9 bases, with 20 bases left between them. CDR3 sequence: CATSRRPGQGLGEQFF. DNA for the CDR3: TGTGCCACCAGCAGACGGCCGGGACAAGGGTTGGGTGAGCAGTTCTTC.

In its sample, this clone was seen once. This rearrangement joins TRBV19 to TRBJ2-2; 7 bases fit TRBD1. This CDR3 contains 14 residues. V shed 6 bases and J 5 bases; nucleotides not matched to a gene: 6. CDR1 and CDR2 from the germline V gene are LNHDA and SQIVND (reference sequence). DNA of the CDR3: TGTGCCAGTAGAGTAGGGACAGCAACCGGGGAGCTGTTTTTT. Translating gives CASRVGTATGELFF.

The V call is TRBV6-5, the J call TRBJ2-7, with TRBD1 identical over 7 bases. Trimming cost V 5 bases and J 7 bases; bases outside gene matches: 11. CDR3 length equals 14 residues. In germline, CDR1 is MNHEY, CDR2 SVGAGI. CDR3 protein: CASSLSGTAQEQYF. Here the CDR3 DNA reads TGTGCCAGCAGTCTCTCCGGGACAGCGCAGGAGCAGTACTTC.

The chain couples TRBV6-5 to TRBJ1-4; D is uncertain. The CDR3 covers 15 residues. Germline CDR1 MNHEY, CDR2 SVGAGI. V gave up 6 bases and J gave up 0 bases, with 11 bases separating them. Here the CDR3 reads CASSRTFATNEKLFF. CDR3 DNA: TGTGCCAGCAGCCGGACGTTTGCAACTAATGAAAAACTGTTTTTT.

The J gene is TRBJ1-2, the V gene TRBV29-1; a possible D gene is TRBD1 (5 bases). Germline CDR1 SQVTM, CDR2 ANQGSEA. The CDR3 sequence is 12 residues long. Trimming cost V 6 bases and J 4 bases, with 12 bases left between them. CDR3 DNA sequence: TGCAGCGTCACACAGGACGTCTATGGCTACACCTTC. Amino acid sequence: CSVTQDVYGYTF. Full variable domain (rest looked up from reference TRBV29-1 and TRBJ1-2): SAVISQKPSRDICQRGTSLTIQCQVDSQVTMMFWYRQQPGQSLTLIATANQGSEATYESGFVIDKFPISRPNLTFSTLTVSNMSPEDSSIYLCSVTQDVYGYTFGSGTRLTVV.

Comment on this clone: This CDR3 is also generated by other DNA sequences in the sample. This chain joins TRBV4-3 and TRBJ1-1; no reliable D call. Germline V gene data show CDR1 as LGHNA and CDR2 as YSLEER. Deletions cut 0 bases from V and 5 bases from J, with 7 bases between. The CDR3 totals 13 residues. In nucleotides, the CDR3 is TGCGCCAGCAGCCAAGAGCCCGGGACTGAAGCTTTCTTT. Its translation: CASSQEPGTEAFF.

The CDR3 DNA sequence: TGTGCCAGCAGCAAACTAAGGGAGACCCAGTACTTC. It yields the protein CASSKLRETQYF. The rearrangement uses TRBV21-1 and TRBJ2-5. TRBV21-1 is classified as a pseudogene. The length of the CDR3 is 12 residues.

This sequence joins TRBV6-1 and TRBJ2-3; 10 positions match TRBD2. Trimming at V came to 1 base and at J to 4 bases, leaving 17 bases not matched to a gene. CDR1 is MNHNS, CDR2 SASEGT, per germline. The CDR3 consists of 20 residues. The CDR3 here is CASSEVPFLAGAGSADTQYF. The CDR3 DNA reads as TGTGCCAGCAGTGAAGTGCCCTTCCTAGCGGGGGCCGGGTCCGCAGATACGCAGTATTTT.

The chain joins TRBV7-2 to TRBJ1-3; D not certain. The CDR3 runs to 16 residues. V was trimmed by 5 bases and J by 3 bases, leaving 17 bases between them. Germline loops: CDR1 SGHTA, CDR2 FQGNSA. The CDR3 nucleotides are TGTGCCAGCAGCCCTCCAACGGGGAGGTTTGGAAACACCATATATTTT. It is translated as CASSPPTGRFGNTIYF.

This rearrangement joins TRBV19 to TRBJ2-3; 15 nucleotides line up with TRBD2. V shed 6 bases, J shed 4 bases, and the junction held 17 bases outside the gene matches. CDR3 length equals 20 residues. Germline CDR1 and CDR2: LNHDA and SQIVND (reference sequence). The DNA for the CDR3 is TGTGCCAGTAGGAAGGGAGCTGGGACTAGCGGGAGGACCCTCGCAGATACGCAGTATTTT. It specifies CASRKGAGTSGRTLADTQYF.

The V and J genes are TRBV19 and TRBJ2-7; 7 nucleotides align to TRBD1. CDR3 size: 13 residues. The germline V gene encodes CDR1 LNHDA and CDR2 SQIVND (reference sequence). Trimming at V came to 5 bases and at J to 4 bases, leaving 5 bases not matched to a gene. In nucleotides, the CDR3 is TGTGCCAGTAGTTGGCCAGGGGGTTACGAGCAGTACTTC. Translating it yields CASSWPGGYEQYF.

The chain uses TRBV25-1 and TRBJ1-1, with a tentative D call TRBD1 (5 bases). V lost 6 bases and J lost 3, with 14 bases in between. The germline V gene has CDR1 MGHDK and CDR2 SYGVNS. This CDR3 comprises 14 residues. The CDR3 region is CASRPTGAYTEAFF. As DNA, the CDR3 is TGTGCCAGCAGGCCGACCGGGGCCTACACTGAAGCTTTCTTT.

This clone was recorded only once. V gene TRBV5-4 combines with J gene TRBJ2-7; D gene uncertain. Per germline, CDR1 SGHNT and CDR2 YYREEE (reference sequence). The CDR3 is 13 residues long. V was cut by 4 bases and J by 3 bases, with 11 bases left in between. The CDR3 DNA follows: TGTGCCAGCAGCGCTAACAGAGACTACGAGCAGTACTTC. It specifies CASSANRDYEQYF.

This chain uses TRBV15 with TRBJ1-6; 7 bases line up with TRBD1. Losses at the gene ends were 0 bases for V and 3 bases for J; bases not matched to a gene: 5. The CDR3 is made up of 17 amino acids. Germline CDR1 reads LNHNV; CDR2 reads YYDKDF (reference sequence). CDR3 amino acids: CATSRDKGGGYNSPLHF. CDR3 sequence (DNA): TGTGCCACCAGCAGAGATAAAGGGGGCGGCTATAATTCACCCCTCCACTTT.

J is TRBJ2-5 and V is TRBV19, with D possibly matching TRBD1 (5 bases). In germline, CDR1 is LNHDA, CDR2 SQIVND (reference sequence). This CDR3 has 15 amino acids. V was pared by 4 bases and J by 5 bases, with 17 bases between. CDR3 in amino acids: CASSTPTATRETQYF. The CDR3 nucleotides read TGTGCCAGTAGTACCCCGACAGCGACCCGGGAGACCCAGTACTTC.

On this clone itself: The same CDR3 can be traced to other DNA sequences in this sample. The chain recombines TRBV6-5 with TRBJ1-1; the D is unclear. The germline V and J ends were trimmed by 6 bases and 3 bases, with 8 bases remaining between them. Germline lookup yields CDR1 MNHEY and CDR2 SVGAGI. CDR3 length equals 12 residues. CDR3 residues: CASSRADTEAFF. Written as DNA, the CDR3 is TGTGCCAGCAGCCGGGCTGACACTGAAGCTTTCTTT.

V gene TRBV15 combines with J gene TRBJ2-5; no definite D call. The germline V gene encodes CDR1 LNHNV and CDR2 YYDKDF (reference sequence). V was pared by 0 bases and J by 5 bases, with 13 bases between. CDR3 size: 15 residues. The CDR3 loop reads CATSRDSHGSETQYF. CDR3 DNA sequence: TGTGCCACCAGCAGAGATTCCCACGGCAGTGAGACCCAGTACTTC.